A single sample gave rise to the 6 T cell receptor beta chains below, sequenced in a study of shared clonotypes between healthy human individuals. The assay was immunoSEQ multiplex PCR, and TCRdb's table has in-frame clones only and misses some. This sample has approximately 2.4 million clones, with 90% to 96% found just once. The sample comprised naive CD4+ T cells sorted from blood. Subset here: CD45RA+ positively selected. The receptor source for this set is a man aged 18 to 29 in good health.

The chain uses TRBV30 and TRBJ1-2, with a possible D match to TRBD1 (5 bases). Trimming pared 7 bases from V and 0 bases from J, leaving 15 bases between. Per the germline V gene, CDR1 is GTSNPN and CDR2 is SVGIG (reference sequence). This CDR3 has 14 residues. CDR3 residues: CAFPGQGSNYGYTF. The CDR3 nucleotides read TGTGCCTTCCCGGGCCAGGGATCTAACTATGGCTACACCTTC.

For the CDR3, the DNA is TGTGCCAGCAGCTTTTACGTAGATACGCAGTATTTT. It codes for CASSFYVDTQYF. The chain links TRBV5-4 to TRBJ2-3; D uncertain. Between the trimmed V and J ends, which lost 2 bases and 5 bases, there was a span of 6 bases. The CDR3 spans 12 residues. Germline assignment: CDR1 SGHNT and CDR2 YYREEE (reference sequence).

The genes are TRBV14 and TRBJ1-1, with D hard to call. Trimming left V 4 bases short and J 10 bases short, with 13 bases between. Germline V gene lookup returns CDR1 SGHDN and CDR2 FVKESK. The CDR3 has 12 residues. CDR3: CASSPGLSRAFF. CDR3 in DNA: TGTGCCAGCAGCCCCGGATTGAGTAGAGCTTTCTTT.

The chain uses TRBV11-3 and TRBJ1-1; no firm D call. This CDR3 has 12 residues. The ends were cut back, 3 bases at V and 8 bases at J, with 10 bases in the middle. Germline values: CDR1 SGHNT, CDR2 YENEEA. The CDR3 DNA reads as TGTGCCAGCAGCTTGAAGCCTCCGGAAGCTTTCTTT. Its protein is CASSLKPPEAFF. The whole variable domain, remainder taken from reference TRBV11-3 and TRBJ1-1, is EAGVVQSPRYKIIEKKQPVAFWCNPISGHNTLYWYLQNLGQGPELLIRYENEEAVDDSQLPKDRFSAERLKGVDSTLKIQPAELGDSAVYLCASSLKPPEAFFGQGTRLTVV.

The V and J genes are TRBV11-2 and TRBJ1-1; a possible D gene is TRBD1 (5 bases). Germline CDR1 reads SGHAT; CDR2 reads FQNNGV. V lost 5 bases and J lost 1, with 17 bases in between. The CDR3 runs to 16 residues. CDR3 DNA: TGTGCCAGCAGCCCGCTCGGGGGGATAAGGAACACTGAAGCTTTCTTT. Translation: CASSPLGGIRNTEAFF. Supplemented by reference TRBV11-2 and TRBJ1-1, the full variable domain reads EAGVAQSPRYKIIEKRQSVAFWCNPISGHATLYWYQQILGQGPKLLIQFQNNGVVDDSQLPKDRFSAERLKGVDSTLKIQPAKLEDSAVYLCASSPLGGIRNTEAFFGQGTRLTVV.

V and J are TRBV18 and TRBJ2-5, with D perhaps assigned TRBD1 or TRBD2 (6 bases each). CDR3 length: 16 residues. V lost 2 bases, J lost 2 bases, and 15 bases lay in between. Germline V lookup: CDR1 KGHSH, CDR2 LQKENI. Here the CDR3 DNA reads TGTGCCAGCTCACCAAGGAGGGGGTATACTCAAGAGACCCAGTACTTC. Residues: CASSPRRGYTQETQYF. Drawing the rest from reference TRBV18 and TRBJ2-5, the complete variable domain is NAGVMQNPRHLVRRRGQEARLRCSPMKGHSHVYWYRQLPEEGLKFMVYLQKENIIDESGMPKERFSAEFPKEGPSILRIQQVVRGDSAAYFCASSPRRGYTQETQYFGPGTRLLVL.